The 8 T cell receptor beta chains in this list originate from one sample, sequenced in a study of T-cell memory formation after mild COVID-19 (dated by TCRdb to the early 2020s). Receptor libraries were prepared by 5' RACE. Sequencing relied on an Illumina NovaSeq 6000. TCRdb redid the processing of the public reads, applying fastp at Q25 and MiXCR, and retained in-frame beta chains. CDR3 protein sequences are deduplicated, and each keeps its most common genes and DNA. The sample profile shows approximately 300,000 distinct CDR3 sequences; 8% to 10% of them were found once. The top ten clonotypes cover roughly 22% of the sample. Sequencing input: PBMCs or a T cell subset sorted from them (not recorded which). The source is a man younger than 35 who had mild COVID-19 (a few samples of this study predate the infection). The sample titles of this study are shuffled in the database, so cell type and time point are left out; the donor was told from shared clones.

The V and J genes are TRBV3-1 and TRBJ1-1; TRBD1 is a possible D gene (5 bases). The V gene's germline CDR1 is LGHDT and CDR2 YNNKEL (reference sequence). The V gene lost 0 bases and the J gene lost 3 bases, with 14 bases spanning the gap. The CDR3 loop spans 16 amino acids. For the CDR3, the DNA is TGTGCCAGCAGCCAAGACGTAGGGGTTCCCTACACTGAAGCTTTCTTT. Residues: CASSQDVGVPYTEAFF.

The chain has TRBV5-6 and TRBJ2-3; a weak D match, TRBD1 (6 bases). From germline, CDR1 is SGHDT and CDR2 YYEEEE. CDR3 length: 14 residues. Trimming cost V 3 bases and J 7 bases, with 15 bases left between them. In DNA form, the CDR3 reads TGTGCCAGCAGCTCCTCACAGGGCTCGAATACGCAGTATTTT. Encoded protein: CASSSSQGSNTQYF.

This clonotype was seen only a few times. The chain links TRBV6-6 to TRBJ1-1; possible D gene TRBD1, 5 bases. The CDR3 has 14 amino acids. CDR1 is MNHNY and CDR2 is SVGAGI in the germline V gene (reference sequence). V shed 5 bases and J shed 8 bases, with 18 bases lying between them. The CDR3 DNA reads as TGTGCCAGCAGTCGAGAAACGACAGCAACCGAAGCTTTCTTT. It is translated as CASSRETTATEAFF.

This clonotype has a handful of counts. CDR3 loop: CASSEISGGSSYNEQFF. For the CDR3, the DNA is TGTGCCAGCAGTGAAATAAGCGGGGGAAGCTCCTACAATGAGCAGTTCTTC. The chain employs TRBV2 and TRBJ2-1; 8 bases fit TRBD2. This CDR3 contains 17 residues. Unmatched junction bases numbered 6, after V lost 2 bases and J lost 0 bases. Germline V gives CDR1 SNHLY, CDR2 FYNNEI. The full variable domain, in which reference TRBV2 and TRBJ2-1 provide the parts outside the CDR3, is EPEVTQTPSHQVTQMGQEVILRCVPISNHLYFYWYRQILGQKVEFLVSFYNNEISEKSEIFDDQFSVERPDGSNFTLKIRSTKLEDSAMYFCASSEISGGSSYNEQFFGPGTRLTVL.

This clonotype has only a few counts. The rearrangement uses TRBV25-1 and TRBJ2-7; 7 bases map to TRBD1. The CDR3 consists of 14 residues. CDR1 and CDR2 (germline): MGHDK, SYGVNS. J lost 5 bases, V lost 6 bases, and 10 bases had no gene match. As DNA, the CDR3 is TGTGCCAGCAGGAAGGGGGCGAAACTGGACGAGCAGTACTTC. This translates into CASRKGAKLDEQYF.

This clonotype was observed many times. The V gene is TRBV20-1, the J gene TRBJ2-5; 8 nucleotides match TRBD2. This CDR3 has 14 residues. With 6 bases clipped from V and 5 bases from J, the junction kept 11 bases outside the gene matches. The germline V gene has CDR1 DFQATT and CDR2 SNEGSKA (reference sequence). CDR3 loop: CSAPVAGSMETQYF. CDR3 DNA sequence: TGCAGTGCCCCCGTAGCGGGGAGTATGGAGACCCAGTACTTC.

The chain recombines TRBV4-2 with TRBJ1-1, with 8 bases fitting TRBD1. There are 14 residues in the CDR3. CDR1 and CDR2 from the germline V gene are LGHNA and YNFKEQ. The J segment lost 0 bases and the V segment lost 4 bases, leaving 1 base of the junction unmatched. The CDR3 here is CASSPGQVNTEAFF. The CDR3 bases are TGTGCCAGCAGCCCGGGACAGGTGAACACTGAAGCTTTCTTT.

The chain uses TRBV11-2 and TRBJ2-1; D not resolved. Germline CDR1 and CDR2: SGHAT and FQNNGV. The CDR3 covers 18 residues. V lost 5 bases and J lost 0, with 20 bases in between. As DNA, the CDR3 is TGTGCCAGCAGCCGCGCTCGGGCCGCACAAAGCTCCTACAATGAGCAGTTCTTC. It encodes CASSRARAAQSSYNEQFF.